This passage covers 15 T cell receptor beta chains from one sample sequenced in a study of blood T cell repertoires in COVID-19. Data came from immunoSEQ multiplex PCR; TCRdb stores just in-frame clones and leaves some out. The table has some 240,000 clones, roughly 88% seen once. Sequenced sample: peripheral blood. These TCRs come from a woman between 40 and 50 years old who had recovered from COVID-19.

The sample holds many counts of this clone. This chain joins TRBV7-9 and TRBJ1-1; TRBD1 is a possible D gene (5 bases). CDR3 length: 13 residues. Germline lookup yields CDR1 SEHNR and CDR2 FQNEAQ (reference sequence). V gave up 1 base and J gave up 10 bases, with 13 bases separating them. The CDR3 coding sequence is TGTGCCAGCAGCTTAGGGCGGGGGAAGGGAGCTTTCTTT. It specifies CASSLGRGKGAFF.

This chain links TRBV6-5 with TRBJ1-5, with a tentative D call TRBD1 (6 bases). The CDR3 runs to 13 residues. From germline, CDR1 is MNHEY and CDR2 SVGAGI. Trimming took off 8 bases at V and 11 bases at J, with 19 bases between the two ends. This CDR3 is CASVLHRAAAQHF. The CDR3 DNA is TGTGCCAGCGTACTTCACAGGGCCGCGGCCCAGCATTTT.

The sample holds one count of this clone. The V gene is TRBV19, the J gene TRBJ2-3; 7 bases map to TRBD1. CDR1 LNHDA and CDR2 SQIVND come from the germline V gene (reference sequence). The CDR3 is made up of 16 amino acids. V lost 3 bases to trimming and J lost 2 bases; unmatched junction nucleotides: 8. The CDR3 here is CASSIPGTAATDTQYF. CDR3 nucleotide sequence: TGTGCCAGTAGTATTCCCGGGACAGCGGCCACAGATACGCAGTATTTT.

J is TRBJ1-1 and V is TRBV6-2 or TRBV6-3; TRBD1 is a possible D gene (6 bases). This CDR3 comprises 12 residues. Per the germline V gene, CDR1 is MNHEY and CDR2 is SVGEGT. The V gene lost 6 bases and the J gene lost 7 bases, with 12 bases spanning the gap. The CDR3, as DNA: TGTGCCAGCAGCCTACAGGGCCTTGAAGCTTTCTTT. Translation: CASSLQGLEAFF.

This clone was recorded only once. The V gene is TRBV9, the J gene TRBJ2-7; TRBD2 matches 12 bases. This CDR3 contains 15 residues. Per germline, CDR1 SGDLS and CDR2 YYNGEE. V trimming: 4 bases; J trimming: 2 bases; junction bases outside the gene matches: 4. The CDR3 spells CASSSGLAGTYEQYF. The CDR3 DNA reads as TGTGCCAGCAGCTCCGGACTAGCGGGGACCTACGAGCAGTACTTC.

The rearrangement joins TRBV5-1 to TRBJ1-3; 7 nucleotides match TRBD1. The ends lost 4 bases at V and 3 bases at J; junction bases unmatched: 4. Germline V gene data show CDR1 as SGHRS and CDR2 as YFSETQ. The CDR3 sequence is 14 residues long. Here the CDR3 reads CASSTGQDGNTIYF. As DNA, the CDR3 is TGCGCCAGCAGCACAGGACAGGATGGAAACACCATATATTTT. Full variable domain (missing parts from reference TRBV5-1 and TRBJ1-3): KAGVTQTPRYLIKTRGQQVTLSCSPISGHRSVSWYQQTPGQGLQFLFEYFSETQRNKGNFPGRFSGRQFSNSRSEMNVSTLELGDSALYLCASSTGQDGNTIYFGEGSWLTVV.

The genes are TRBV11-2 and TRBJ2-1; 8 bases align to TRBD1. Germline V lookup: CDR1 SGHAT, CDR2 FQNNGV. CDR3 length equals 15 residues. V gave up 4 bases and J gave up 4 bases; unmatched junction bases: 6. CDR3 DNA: TGTGCCAGCAGCTGGACAGGGTCTTTGTACAATGAGCAGTTCTTC. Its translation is CASSWTGSLYNEQFF.

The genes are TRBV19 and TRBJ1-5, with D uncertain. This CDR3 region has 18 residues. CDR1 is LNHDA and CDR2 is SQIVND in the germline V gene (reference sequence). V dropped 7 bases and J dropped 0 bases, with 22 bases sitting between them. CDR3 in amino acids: CASNGPDMPDYSNQPQHF. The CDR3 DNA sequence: TGTGCCAGTAATGGGCCGGATATGCCTGACTATAGCAATCAGCCCCAGCATTTT.

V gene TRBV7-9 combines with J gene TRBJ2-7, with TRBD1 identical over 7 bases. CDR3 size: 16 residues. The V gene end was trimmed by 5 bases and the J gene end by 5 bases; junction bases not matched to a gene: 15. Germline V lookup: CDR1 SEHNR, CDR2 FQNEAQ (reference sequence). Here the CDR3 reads CASSPRNRGLIHEQYF. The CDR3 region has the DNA TGTGCCAGCAGCCCCCGGAACAGGGGTTTGATCCACGAGCAGTACTTC. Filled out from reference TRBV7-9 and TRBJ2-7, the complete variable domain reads DTGVSQNPRHKITKRGQNVTFRCDPISEHNRLYWYRQTLGQGPEFLTYFQNEAQLEKSRLLSDRFSAERPKGSFSTLEIQRTEQGDSAMYLCASSPRNRGLIHEQYFGPGTRLTVT.

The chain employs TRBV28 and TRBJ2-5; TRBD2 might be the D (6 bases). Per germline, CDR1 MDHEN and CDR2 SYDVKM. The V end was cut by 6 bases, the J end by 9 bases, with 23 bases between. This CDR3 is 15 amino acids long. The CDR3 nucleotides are TGTGCCAGCAGAGCGGGCCTCTCGGTTTCAGCGGCCCAGTACTTC. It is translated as CASRAGLSVSAAQYF.

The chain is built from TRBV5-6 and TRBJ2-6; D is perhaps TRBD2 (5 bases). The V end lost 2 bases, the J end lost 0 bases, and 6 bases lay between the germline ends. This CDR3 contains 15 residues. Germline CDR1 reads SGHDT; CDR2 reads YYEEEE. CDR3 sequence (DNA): TGTGCCAGCAGCTTACGGGGCTCTGGGGCCAACGTCCTGACTTTC. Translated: CASSLRGSGANVLTF.

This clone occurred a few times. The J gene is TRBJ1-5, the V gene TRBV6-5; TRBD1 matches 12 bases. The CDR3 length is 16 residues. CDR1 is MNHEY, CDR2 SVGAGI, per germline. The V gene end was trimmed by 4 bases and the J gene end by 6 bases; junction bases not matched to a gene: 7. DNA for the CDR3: TGTGCCAGCAGTTCTTCCGGGACAGGGGGCGTTCAGCCCCAGCATTTT. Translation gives CASSSSGTGGVQPQHF.

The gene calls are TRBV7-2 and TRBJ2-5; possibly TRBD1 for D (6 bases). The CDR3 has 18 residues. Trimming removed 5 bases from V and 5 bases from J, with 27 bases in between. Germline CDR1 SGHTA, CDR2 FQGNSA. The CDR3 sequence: CASSRQSQGGGMRETQYF. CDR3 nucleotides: TGTGCCAGCAGCCGCCAATCGCAGGGTGGGGGCATGAGGGAGACCCAGTACTTC. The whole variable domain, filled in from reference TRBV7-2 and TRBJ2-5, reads GAGVSQSPSNKVTEKGKDVELRCDPISGHTALYWYRQSLGQGLEFLIYFQGNSAPDKSGLPSDRFSAERTGGSVSTLTIQRTQQEDSAVYLCASSRQSQGGGMRETQYFGPGTRLLVL.

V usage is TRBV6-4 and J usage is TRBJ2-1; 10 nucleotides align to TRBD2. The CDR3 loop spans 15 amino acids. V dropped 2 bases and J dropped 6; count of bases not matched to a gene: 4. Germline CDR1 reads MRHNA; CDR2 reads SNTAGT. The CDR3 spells CASSDSGGVVNEQFF. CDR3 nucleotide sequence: TGTGCCAGCAGTGACAGCGGGGGGGTGGTCAATGAGCAGTTCTTC.

Written as DNA, the CDR3 is TGTGCCAGCAGCGCCGGGACAGGGTTTCAGCCCCAGCATTTT. Protein product: CASSAGTGFQPQHF. The rearrangement uses TRBV2 and TRBJ1-5, with 9 nucleotides matching TRBD1. This CDR3 spans 14 amino acids. Germline loops: CDR1 SNHLY, CDR2 FYNNEI. With V trimmed by 6 bases and J by 6 bases, 6 bases remained unmatched. Using reference TRBV2 and TRBJ1-5 for the parts outside the CDR3, the full variable domain is EPEVTQTPSHQVTQMGQEVILRCVPISNHLYFYWYRQILGQKVEFLVSFYNNEISEKSEIFDDQFSVERPDGSNFTLKIRSTKLEDSAMYFCASSAGTGFQPQHFGDGTRLSIL.